A selection of T cell receptor beta chains follows, all from one sample in a study of blood T cell repertoires in COVID-19. The data were produced by immunoSEQ multiplex PCR, yet TCRdb's version contains in-frame clones alone and is incomplete. The repertoire holds around 260,000 clones, with around nine tenths as singletons. The material sequenced was peripheral blood. All receptors derive from a man aged 40-55 years who had recovered from COVID-19. CDR3s include the opening cysteine and the closing phenylalanine or tryptophan. The D gene is left open where the match is weak. Some rows mark clone size as missing; the rest say once, few, many or name a class of expanded clone.

d_gene	v_gene	abundance	j_gene	CDR3nt	CDR3aa
TRBD2	TRBV5-1	-	TRBJ2-5	TGCGCCAGCAGCTCCGGGACTAGGGAGACCCAGTACTTC	CASSSGTRETQYF
TRBD2	TRBV5-4	-	TRBJ2-1	TGTGCCAGCAGCTGGGGCCGGAGCGGGGGGTCCTACAATGAGCAGTTCTTC	CASSWGRSGGSYNEQFF
-	TRBV18	-	TRBJ1-3	TGTGCCAGCTCCCCTCCCGTGGGAGGCCTTGGGGCCACCATATATTTT	CASSPPVGGLGATIYF
TRBD1	TRBV18	-	TRBJ1-1	TGTGCCAGCTCACGCTCCTTACAGGGGGCGGGCACTGAAGCTTTCTTT	CASSRSLQGAGTEAFF
TRBD2	TRBV5-4	-	TRBJ2-7	TGTGCCAGCAGCCCCCGGGACTACTCCTACGAGCAGTACTTC	CASSPRDYSYEQYF
TRBD2	TRBV2	few	TRBJ2-1	TGTGCCAGCAGAGACTGGACTAGCGGGAGGGCCGAGGATGAGCAGTTCTTC	CASRDWTSGRAEDEQFF
-	TRBV9	-	TRBJ2-1	TGTGCCAGCAGCGTAGCTTCCTACCCAAGTGGGCAGTTCTTC	CASSVASYPSGQFF
-	TRBV27	few	TRBJ2-7	TGTGCCAGCAGCCTCCGGGCCACTAGGTACGAGCAGTACTTC	CASSLRATRYEQYF
-	TRBV5-1	-	TRBJ2-5	TGCGCCAGCAGCTTGGGCGGAGTCCAAGAGACCCAGTACTTC	CASSLGGVQETQYF
-	TRBV7-2	-	TRBJ1-1	TGTGCCAGCAGCTTACCGGGGAGGACTGAAGCTTTCTTT	CASSLPGRTEAFF
TRBD1	TRBV29-1	-	TRBJ1-2	TGCAGCGGGGGACAGGGGTCGCACTATGGCTACACCTTC	CSGGQGSHYGYTF
-	TRBV5-5	few	TRBJ1-3	TGTGCCAGCAGCTTGGTTCCGGGGTACGGAAACACCATATATTTT	CASSLVPGYGNTIYF
-	TRBV27	-	TRBJ1-2	TGTGCCAGCAGTTTAATGGGGGCAGCTAACTATGGCTACACCTTC	CASSLMGAANYGYTF
TRBD2	TRBV9	once	TRBJ2-1	TGTGCCAGCAGCTACGGGACTAGCGGGAGGTACTCCTACAATGAGCAGTTCTTC	CASSYGTSGRYSYNEQFF
TRBD1	TRBV30	-	TRBJ1-4	TGTGCCTGGAGTCCCGGGACAGGGGCCACTAATGAAAAACTGTTTTTT	CAWSPGTGATNEKLFF
TRBD2	TRBV4-3	few	TRBJ2-1	TGCGCCAGCAGCCAAGTACTAGCGGAGTACAATGAGCAGTTCTTC	CASSQVLAEYNEQFF
-	TRBV27	-	TRBJ1-4	TGTGCCAGCAGTTTAGCGACGTCGAGGGAAAAACTGTTTTTT	CASSLATSREKLFF
TRBD1	TRBV5-1	-	TRBJ2-6	TGCGCCAGCCGGTTTCAACTTCCGGGACAGGGCTCTGGGGCCAACGTCCTGACTTTC	CASRFQLPGQGSGANVLTF
TRBD2	TRBV9	-	TRBJ2-3	TGTGCCAGCAGCGTAGGAATTCTAGCGGGAGCAGATACGCAGTATTTT	CASSVGILAGADTQYF
TRBD2	TRBV29-1	few	TRBJ2-3	TGCAGCGTTTATGGGGTTACTAGCGGGGGGATCACAGATACGCAGTATTTT	CSVYGVTSGGITDTQYF
-	TRBV12-3/TRBV12-4	-	TRBJ2-3	TGTGCCAGCAACGGGCTAGCAGAAGATACGCAGTATTTT	CASNGLAEDTQYF
-	TRBV4-2	once	TRBJ1-5	TGTGCCAGCAGCCAAGATCCCAATAGGGGGGGCTCTCAGCCCCAGCATTTT	CASSQDPNRGGSQPQHF
-	TRBV4-2	-	TRBJ1-5	TGTGCCAGCAGCCAAGAGGGAGAACCCAATCAGCCCCAGCATTTT	CASSQEGEPNQPQHF
-	TRBV6-2/TRBV6-3	-	TRBJ1-5	TGTGCCAGCAGTTACTCGAGGGCGGCACCTTATAGCAATCAGCCCCAGCATTTT	CASSYSRAAPYSNQPQHF
-	TRBV13	-	TRBJ2-2	TGTGCCAGCAGCACTAATCGGCGGCCGAACACCGGGGAGCTGTTTTTT	CASSTNRRPNTGELFF
TRBD2	TRBV2	-	TRBJ2-7	TGTGCCAGCAGTGGGCTAGCGGGACGCTCCTACGAGCAGTACTTC	CASSGLAGRSYEQYF
TRBD2	TRBV15	-	TRBJ2-7	TGTGCCACTGGACTAGCGGGAGGCAACGAGCAGTACTTC	CATGLAGGNEQYF
TRBD1	TRBV7-2	-	TRBJ2-7	TGTGCCAGCAGCTTAAACAGGGGACCCTTCGAGCAGTACTTC	CASSLNRGPFEQYF